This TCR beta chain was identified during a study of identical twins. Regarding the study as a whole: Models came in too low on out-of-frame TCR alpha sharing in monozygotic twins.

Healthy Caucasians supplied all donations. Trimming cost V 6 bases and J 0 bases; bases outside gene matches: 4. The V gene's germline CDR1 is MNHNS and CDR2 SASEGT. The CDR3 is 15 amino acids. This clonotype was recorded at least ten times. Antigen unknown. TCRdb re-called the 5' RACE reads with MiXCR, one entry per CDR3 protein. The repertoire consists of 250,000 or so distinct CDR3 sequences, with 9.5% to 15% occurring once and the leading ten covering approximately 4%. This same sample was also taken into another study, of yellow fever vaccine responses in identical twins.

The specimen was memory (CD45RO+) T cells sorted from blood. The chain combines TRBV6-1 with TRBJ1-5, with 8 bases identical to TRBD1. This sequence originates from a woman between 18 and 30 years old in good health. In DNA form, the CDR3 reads TGTGCCAGCAGCGACAGGGGATATAGCAATCAGCCCCAGCATTTT. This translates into CASSDRGYSNQPQHF.